These T cell receptor beta chains were read from a single sample in a study of vaccination effects on CD4 cells after COVID-19. The data were produced by immunoSEQ multiplex PCR, yet TCRdb's version contains in-frame clones alone and is incomplete. This repertoire shows tens of thousands of clones, under 85% found once; its top ten account for 2.5% to 3.5%. Which antigens these TCRs recognize remains unknown. The source material was CD4+ T cells from PBMCs cultured with HCoV-NL63 spike peptides, sampled before COVID-19 vaccination. All receptors derive from a human donor who received a COVID-19 vaccine. The CDR3 runs from the conserved cysteine through the conserved F or W. The order of the fields is D gene, V gene, J gene, CDR3 protein. D genes are given only for firm matches.

>-|TRBV3-1/TRBV3-2|TRBJ1-1
CASSQDLSVSGAFF
>TRBD2|TRBV5-6|TRBJ2-1
CASSPQGLAGPGGEQFF
>TRBD1|TRBV7-3|TRBJ2-2
CASSLTPDRLSTGELFF
>TRBD1|TRBV5-6|TRBJ2-6
CASSPGQGAWGANVLTF
>TRBD1|TRBV5-1|TRBJ1-2
CASSYDPGQRLYGYTF
>-|TRBV12-3/TRBV12-4|TRBJ1-6
CASKKIQNSPLHF
>-|TRBV7-3|TRBJ1-1
CASSLKEGITEAFF
>-|TRBV5-6|TRBJ1-2
CASSLEGGINYGYTF
>-|TRBV6-1|TRBJ1-3
CASSEDSTPNTIYF
>-|TRBV3-1/TRBV3-2|TRBJ2-3
CASSQSRAAQYF
>-|TRBV20-1|TRBJ1-5
CSARVGEPQHF
>-|TRBV7-2|TRBJ2-1
CASSLIQYSNEQFF
>-|TRBV10-1|TRBJ2-1
CASSEFERGYNEQFF
>-|TRBV6-5|TRBJ2-3
CASTRGYTDTQYF
>-|TRBV7-3|TRBJ1-1
CASSLSADRTTEAFF
>-|TRBV6-5|TRBJ2-1
CASRGASYYNEQFF
>-|TRBV4-1|TRBJ2-1
CASSLSGGADEQFF
>TRBD1|TRBV10-3|TRBJ1-1
CAISESVTGGLTEAFF
>-|TRBV28|TRBJ1-6
CASRRDPNSPLHF
>TRBD1|TRBV5-1|TRBJ1-1
CASSPGTGGIWAFF
>TRBD1|TRBV29-1|TRBJ1-5
CSARQGDGNQPQHF
>-|TRBV7-9|TRBJ2-5
CASSLSWETQYF
>TRBD2|TRBV19|TRBJ2-3
CASSRASGGKTDTQYF
>TRBD1|TRBV24-1|TRBJ2-5
CATSAADRIQETQYF
>-|TRBV5-1|TRBJ1-2
CASSLAVGSGANYGYTF
>-|TRBV12-3/TRBV12-4|TRBJ2-1
CASSLTNLNEQFF
>TRBD1|TRBV6-6|TRBJ1-4
CASKDREANEKLFF
>-|TRBV2|TRBJ1-5
CASSGERSQPQHF
>-|TRBV14|TRBJ1-4
CASSQELRQGNEKLFF
>-|TRBV15|TRBJ1-2
CATSRDRGAWGYTF
>-|TRBV24-1|TRBJ2-2
CATSDYRPGELFF
>TRBD2|TRBV28|TRBJ2-5
CASSSPSGGVKTQYF
>TRBD1|TRBV19|TRBJ2-2
CASSIDGYVRTGAANTGELFF
>-|TRBV5-5|TRBJ2-5
CASSIGLFQETQYF
>-|TRBV9|TRBJ2-1
CASSPHGQFNNEQFF
>-|TRBV24-1|TRBJ1-2
CATSDRTGTLYGYTF
>-|TRBV29-1|TRBJ2-5
CSVEGWAQETQYF
>TRBD1|TRBV18|TRBJ2-6
CASPTGTGGSGANVLTF
>TRBD1|TRBV6-5|TRBJ1-2
CASTPGTGANYGYTF
>-|TRBV21-1|TRBJ2-5
CASSLMGQGSELGGQETQYF
>-|TRBV2|TRBJ1-1
CASSPHGNTEAFF
>-|TRBV3-1/TRBV3-2|TRBJ2-2
CASSQMTQNTGELFF
>TRBD2|TRBV2|TRBJ2-5
CASSEWEGPGTQYF
>-|TRBV19|TRBJ2-3
CASSISASSDTQYF
>-|TRBV6-5|TRBJ2-4
CASRRDGSKNIQYF
>-|TRBV5-1|TRBJ2-5
CASSGARGANQETQYF
>-|TRBV5-6|TRBJ2-1
CASSFQGYNEQFF
>-|TRBV20-1|TRBJ1-2
CSAKRDGYTF
>-|TRBV28|TRBJ2-1
CASHSSYNEQFF
>TRBD2|TRBV7-2|TRBJ2-5
CASSSSGGGGETQYF
>-|TRBV12-3/TRBV12-4|TRBJ2-1
CASSLNNEQFF
>TRBD1|TRBV11-3|TRBJ1-5
CASSFALRDRDSNQPQHF
>-|TRBV2|TRBJ2-3
CASTQGRQGTDTQYF
>-|TRBV5-5|TRBJ2-2
CASSLGPLPGELFF
>-|TRBV18|TRBJ1-5
CASSRDFNQPQHF
>-|TRBV24-1|TRBJ1-6
CATSDRAQSPLHF
>TRBD1|TRBV2|TRBJ2-2
CASRDRGYVLSNTGELFF
>-|TRBV29-1|TRBJ1-2
CSVEGRGLVSNYGYTF
>TRBD1|TRBV5-1|TRBJ1-1
CASSPGQGNTEAFF
>TRBD1|TRBV6-5|TRBJ1-1
CASNRQGAVNTEAFF